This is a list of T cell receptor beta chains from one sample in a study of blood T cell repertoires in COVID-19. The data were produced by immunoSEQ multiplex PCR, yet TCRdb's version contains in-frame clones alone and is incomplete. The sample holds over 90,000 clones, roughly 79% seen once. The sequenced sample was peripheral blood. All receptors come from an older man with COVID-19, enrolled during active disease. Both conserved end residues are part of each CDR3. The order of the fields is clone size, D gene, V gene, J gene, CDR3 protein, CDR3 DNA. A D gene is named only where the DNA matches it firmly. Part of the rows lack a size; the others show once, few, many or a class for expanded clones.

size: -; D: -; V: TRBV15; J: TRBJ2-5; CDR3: CATSRDSSGPRTQYF; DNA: TGTGCCACCAGCAGAGATAGTAGCGGACCCAGGACCCAGTACTTC
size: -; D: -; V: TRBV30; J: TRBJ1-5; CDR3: CAWSARGNQPQHF; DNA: TGTGCCTGGAGTGCGCGGGGCAATCAGCCCCAGCATTTT
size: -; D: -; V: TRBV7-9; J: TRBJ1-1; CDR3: CASSAFSNTEAFF; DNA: TGTGCCAGCAGCGCATTCAGTAACACTGAAGCTTTCTTT
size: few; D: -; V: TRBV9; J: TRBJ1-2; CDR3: CASSMKTEFYGYTF; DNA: TGTGCCAGCAGCATGAAGACAGAATTCTATGGCTACACCTTC
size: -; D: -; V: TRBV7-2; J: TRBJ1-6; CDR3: CASSLAGRMNSPLHF; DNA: TGTGCCAGCAGCCTCGCGGGACGGATGAATTCACCCCTCCACTTT
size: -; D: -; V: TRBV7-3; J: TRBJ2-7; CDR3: CASSLMGGQGYEQYF; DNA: TGTGCCAGCAGCTTAATGGGGGGGCAAGGCTACGAGCAGTACTTC
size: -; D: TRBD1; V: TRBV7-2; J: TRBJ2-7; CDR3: CASSLGGDRGYEQYF; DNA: TGTGCCAGCAGCTTAGGTGGCGACAGGGGCTACGAGCAGTACTTC
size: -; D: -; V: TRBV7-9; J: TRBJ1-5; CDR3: CASSLGVGSQEHF; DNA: TGTGCCAGCAGCTTAGGAGTAGGCAGTCAGGAGCATTTT
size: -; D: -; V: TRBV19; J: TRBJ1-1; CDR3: CAASGVVNTEAFF; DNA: TGTGCCGCCTCAGGGGTGGTGAACACTGAAGCTTTCTTT
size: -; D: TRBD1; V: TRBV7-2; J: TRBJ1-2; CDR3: CASSFGRRGQGDGYTF; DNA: TGTGCCAGCAGCTTCGGTCGAAGAGGACAGGGAGATGGCTACACCTTC
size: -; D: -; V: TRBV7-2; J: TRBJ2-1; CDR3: CASSPVGGGAHEQFF; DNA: TGTGCCAGCAGCCCGGTCGGTGGGGGGGCTCATGAGCAGTTCTTC
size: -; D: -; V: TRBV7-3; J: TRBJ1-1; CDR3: CASSANRQAEAFF; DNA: TGTGCCAGCAGCGCCAACAGACAGGCTGAAGCTTTCTTT
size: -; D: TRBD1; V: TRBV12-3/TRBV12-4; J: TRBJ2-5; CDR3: CASDGQGEETQYF; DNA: TGTGCCAGCGATGGACAGGGGGAAGAGACCCAGTACTTC
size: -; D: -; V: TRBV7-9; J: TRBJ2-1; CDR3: CASSLVKRDEQFF; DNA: TGTGCCAGCAGCTTAGTGAAGAGGGATGAGCAGTTCTTC
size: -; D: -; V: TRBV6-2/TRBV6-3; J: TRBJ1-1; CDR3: CASSSQGFWTEAFF; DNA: TGTGCCAGCAGTAGCCAGGGATTTTGGACTGAAGCTTTCTTT
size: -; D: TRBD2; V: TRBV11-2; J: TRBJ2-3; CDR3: CASSLAPSGSLTDTQYF; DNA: TGTGCCAGCAGCTTAGCACCTAGCGGGAGTTTAACAGATACGCAGTATTTT
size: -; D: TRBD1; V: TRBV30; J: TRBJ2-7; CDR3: CAWNRDREGEQYF; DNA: TGTGCCTGGAACCGGGACAGGGAGGGCGAGCAGTACTTC
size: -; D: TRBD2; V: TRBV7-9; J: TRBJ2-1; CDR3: CASKLAGGNEQFF; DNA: TGTGCCAGCAAACTAGCGGGGGGGAATGAGCAGTTCTTC
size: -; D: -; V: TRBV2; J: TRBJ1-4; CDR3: CASLRRTATNEKLFF; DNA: TGTGCCAGCCTAAGACGGACTGCAACTAATGAAAAACTGTTTTTT
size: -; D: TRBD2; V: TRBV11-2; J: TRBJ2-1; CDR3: CASSFPPLAGGNFEQFF; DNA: TGTGCCAGCAGCTTCCCCCCACTAGCGGGGGGGAACTTCGAGCAGTTCTTC
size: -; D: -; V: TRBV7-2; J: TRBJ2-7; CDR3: CASSPGPKSEQYF; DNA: TGTGCCAGCAGTCCTGGGCCCAAGTCTGAGCAGTACTTC
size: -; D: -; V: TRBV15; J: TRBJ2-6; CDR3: CATSGSTGKKAPSGANVLTF; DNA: TGTGCCACCAGCGGAAGTACAGGTAAAAAGGCCCCCTCTGGGGCCAACGTCCTGACTTTC
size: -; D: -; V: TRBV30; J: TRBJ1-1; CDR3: CAWIQGQDTEAFF; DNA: TGTGCCTGGATCCAGGGTCAGGACACTGAAGCTTTCTTT